What follows are 2 T cell receptor beta chains derived from one specimen sequenced in a study of Graves' ophthalmopathy and Graves' hyperthyroidism (dated by TCRdb to 2016 to 2019). Sequencing used an Illumina HiSeq 2000. TCR beta CDR3 regions were amplified from RNA transcripts for repertoire sequencing. HTBI primers and the Qiagen OneStep RT-PCR kit were used in a first-round RT-PCR, which was followed by a second-round multiplex PCR, size selection and purification. TCRdb passed the public sequencing reads through fastp at Q25 and MiXCR, retaining productive beta sequences. Every CDR3 protein is listed once, alongside the most common genes and DNA of its rows. This sample gives over a million distinct CDR3 sequences in total; around a third of them show up just once. The ten largest clones capture around 10% of the sample. The sequenced sample consisted of peripheral blood or thyroid tissue (not recorded which). The receptors shown here come from an adult man with Graves' hyperthyroidism.

The table lists this clonotype with a few counts. The rearrangement links TRBV13 to TRBJ2-7, with 10 nucleotides matching TRBD1. The length of the CDR3 is 15 residues. Germline V gene lookup returns CDR1 PRHDT and CDR2 FYEKMQ (reference sequence). V lost 1 base, J lost 3 bases, and 3 bases stayed unmatched. The CDR3 DNA follows: TGTGCCAGCAGCTTAGAGGGACAGGGGAACTACGAGCAGTACTTC. This gives the protein CASSLEGQGNYEQYF.

The gene calls are TRBV6-5 and TRBJ1-1; 9 nucleotides align to TRBD1. Germline CDR1 is MNHEY and CDR2 is SVGAGI. The CDR3 spans 15 residues. Losses at the gene ends were 5 bases for V and 5 bases for J; bases not matched to a gene: 9. CDR3 loop: CASSHPGTGSTEAFF. CDR3 bases: TGTGCCAGCAGTCATCCCGGGACAGGGTCAACTGAAGCTTTCTTT.